This entry concerns a single T cell receptor (beta chain). Its target is unknown. TCRdb's table, derived via immunoSEQ multiplex PCR, lists solely in-frame clones and lacks some. The data contain 70,000 to 90,000 clones, more than 75% of them seen just once; the ten biggest clones take up 8.7%. The record originates from a study of T cell responses to AZD1222 COVID-19 vaccine. Study-wide points: Donors were mostly white British, more females; clonal diversity possibly underestimated. Spike-specific TCR breadth and depth were elevated following two AZD1222 doses. Only 5 or 6 people who got AZD1222 tested seropositive at baseline. At 160-218 and 743-854, vaccine-associated CD4 TCRs were dominant, and they spanned spike.

This sequence was found in an adult in good health. The sample here was peripheral blood, taken on day 0 of AZD1222 vaccination.

The CDR3 sequence is CASSSRRTRHQPQHF. The CDR3 DNA reads TGTGCCAGCAGCTCGAGACGGACCCGACACCAGCCCCAGCATTTT. The chain combines TRBV7-8 with TRBJ1-5, with D hard to call. Germline V gene sequence: CDR1 SGHVS, CDR2 FQNEAQ. The CDR3 is 15 residues long. The V end was cut by 4 bases, the J end by 7 bases, with 17 bases between.